The 28 T cell receptor beta chains in this list originate from one sample, sequenced in a study of T cell responses to AZD1222 COVID-19 vaccine. Assay used: immunoSEQ multiplex PCR; TCRdb lists only in-frame clones, some missing. There are 150,000 to 200,000 clones in the sample; 88% occur only once, and roughly 5% lies in the top ten. The sequenced sample was peripheral blood, obtained on day 0 of AZD1222 vaccination. These receptors originate from an adult in good health.

The chain carries TRBV6-5 and TRBJ1-2, with 7 bases matching TRBD1. This CDR3 spans 13 amino acids. Germline CDR1 is MNHEY and CDR2 is SVGAGI. The CDR3 protein is CALREQGGGGYTF. The CDR3 nucleotides are TGTGCTCTCCGGGAGCAGGGGGGAGGCGGCTACACCTTC.

The chain links TRBV3-1 (or the pseudogene TRBV3-2) to TRBJ2-1, with D perhaps matching TRBD1 or TRBD2 (6 bases each). Germline CDR1 reads LGHDT; CDR2 reads YNNKEL (reference sequence). CDR3 size: 17 residues. V lost 0 bases, J lost 6 bases, and 18 bases lay in between. This CDR3 reads CASSQDKRGVVGNEQFF. In DNA, the CDR3 is TGTGCCAGCAGCCAAGATAAAAGGGGGGTCGTGGGCAATGAGCAGTTCTTC.

The chain uses TRBV29-1 and TRBJ2-5; a possible D gene is TRBD1 (5 bases). V lost 6 bases to trimming and J lost 0 bases, with 8 bases between them. The CDR3 is made up of 12 amino acids. Germline CDR1 and CDR2: SQVTM and ANQGSEA. The CDR3 nucleotides are TGCAGCGTCCACAGGTACCAAGAGACCCAGTACTTC. Translating it yields CSVHRYQETQYF. The whole variable domain, remainder taken from reference TRBV29-1 and TRBJ2-5, is SAVISQKPSRDICQRGTSLTIQCQVDSQVTMMFWYRQQPGQSLTLIATANQGSEATYESGFVIDKFPISRPNLTFSTLTVSNMSPEDSSIYLCSVHRYQETQYFGPGTRLLVL.

The chain carries TRBV5-1 and TRBJ1-1; TRBD1 aligns across 7 bases. The CDR3 consists of 14 residues. V trimming: 4 bases; J trimming: 3 bases; junction bases outside the gene matches: 6. Germline V gives CDR1 SGHRS, CDR2 YFSETQ. The CDR3 DNA reads TGCGCCAGCAGCACCGGACAGGCCGACACTGAAGCTTTCTTT. The encoded protein is CASSTGQADTEAFF.

The chain uses TRBV11-2 and TRBJ1-3, with D unclear. This CDR3 spans 14 amino acids. From germline, CDR1 is SGHAT and CDR2 FQNNGV. V lost 5 bases, J lost 1 base, and 9 bases lay in between. The DNA for the CDR3 is TGTGCCAGCAGCCAAGGCCTTTCTGGAAACACCATATATTTT. It is translated as CASSQGLSGNTIYF. The full variable domain, completed using reference TRBV11-2 and TRBJ1-3, is EAGVAQSPRYKIIEKRQSVAFWCNPISGHATLYWYQQILGQGPKLLIQFQNNGVVDDSQLPKDRFSAERLKGVDSTLKIQPAKLEDSAVYLCASSQGLSGNTIYFGEGSWLTVV.

This clone was seen just once. The chain employs TRBV10-2 and TRBJ2-1, with 9 nucleotides matching TRBD2. Trimming cost V 4 bases and J 7 bases; bases outside gene matches: 5. The germline V gene has CDR1 WSHSY and CDR2 SAAADI. The CDR3 is 14 amino acids. The CDR3 reads CASSVDSGGNEQFF. The CDR3 DNA sequence: TGCGCCAGCAGTGTTGATAGCGGGGGTAATGAGCAGTTCTTC.

This clone was counted once. The chain joins TRBV3-1 (or the pseudogene TRBV3-2) to TRBJ1-1; D possibly corresponds to TRBD1 (5 bases). Trimming pared 2 bases from V and 5 bases from J, leaving 12 bases between. The CDR3 has 14 residues. CDR1 is LGHDT, CDR2 YNNKEL, per germline (reference sequence). CDR3 amino acids: CASSQPGGTTEAFF. The CDR3 nucleotides read TGTGCCAGCAGCCAACCGGGGGGAACAACTGAAGCTTTCTTT.

The chain links TRBV2 to TRBJ2-3, with 9 bases fitting TRBD1. This CDR3 spans 12 amino acids. Unmatched junction bases numbered 0, after V lost 8 bases and J lost 3 bases. The germline V gene encodes CDR1 SNHLY and CDR2 FYNNEI. Here the CDR3 reads CASDRGTDTQYF. The CDR3 nucleotides read TGTGCCAGCGACAGGGGGACAGATACGCAGTATTTT.

The chain uses TRBV5-4 and TRBJ1-2; 9 bases fit TRBD1. The CDR3 covers 15 residues. With V trimmed by 1 base and J by 8 bases, 9 bases remained unmatched. The germline CDR1 and CDR2 sequences are SGHNT and YYREEE (reference sequence). Written as DNA, the CDR3 is TGTGCCAGCAGCTTGATACCGGGACAGGGTCGGGGCTACACCTTC. It translates to CASSLIPGQGRGYTF.

The CDR3, as DNA: TGTGCCACCAGTGGGTCCTTAAATCAGCCCCAGCATTTT. It specifies CATSGSLNQPQHF. The V call is TRBV24-1, the J call TRBJ1-5, with no clear D. Germline V gene lookup returns CDR1 KGHDR and CDR2 SFDVKD. The V and J ends lost 5 bases and 4 bases respectively, with 8 bases between them. CDR3 length: 13 residues.

This clone showed up just a few times. V and J are TRBV9 and TRBJ1-1, with D tentatively TRBD1 (5 bases). The germline V gene has CDR1 SGDLS and CDR2 YYNGEE. There are 14 residues in the CDR3. V was trimmed by 2 bases and J by 1 base, leaving 9 bases between them. CDR3 sequence (DNA): TGTGCCAGCAGCGTGGGACGCTGGAACACTGAAGCTTTCTTT. Its protein product is CASSVGRWNTEAFF.

The V call is TRBV14, the J call TRBJ2-7; D gene uncertain. CDR1 and CDR2 (germline): SGHDN, FVKESK. This CDR3 has 16 amino acids. V dropped 1 base and J dropped 3 bases, with 16 bases sitting between them. CDR3 in DNA: TGTGCCAGCAGCCAAGGTTTGAGCGCAAAATACTACGAGCAGTACTTC. Amino acids: CASSQGLSAKYYEQYF.

The rearrangement links TRBV11-2 to TRBJ2-7, with TRBD1 matching 8 bases. With 5 bases clipped from V and 4 bases from J, the junction kept 7 bases outside the gene matches. Germline lookup yields CDR1 SGHAT and CDR2 FQNNGV. The CDR3 extends over 14 amino acids. DNA of the CDR3: TGTGCCAGCAGCCGTCAGGGGGCCCTATACGAGCAGTACTTC. This translates into CASSRQGALYEQYF.

This clone has just one count. V usage is TRBV14 and J usage is TRBJ2-3; tentatively, D is TRBD1 (5 bases). V shed 5 bases and J shed 3 bases, with 12 bases lying between them. Per germline, CDR1 SGHDN and CDR2 FVKESK. This CDR3 comprises 14 residues. CDR3 in DNA: TGTGCCAGCAGCAACAGGCAGGGTACAGATACGCAGTATTTT. As protein: CASSNRQGTDTQYF.

The chain employs TRBV2 and TRBJ1-6; 9 bases agree with TRBD1. Germline V lookup: CDR1 SNHLY, CDR2 FYNNEI. Trimming at V came to 5 bases and at J to 7 bases, leaving 3 bases not matched to a gene. The CDR3 totals 14 residues. Here the CDR3 reads CASSLDRGNSPLHF. CDR3 bases: TGTGCCAGCAGTCTGGACAGGGGAAATTCACCCCTCCACTTT.

The chain joins TRBV10-2 to TRBJ1-2, with a tentative D call TRBD1 (6 bases). The V end lost 5 bases, the J end lost 4 bases, and 20 bases lay between the germline ends. The germline gives CDR1 WSHSY, CDR2 SAAADI. The CDR3 consists of 16 residues. CDR3 DNA: TGCGCCAGCAGTAGACAGGCCGACCCGAAGTTCTATGGCTACACCTTC. It codes for CASSRQADPKFYGYTF.

The CDR3 bases are TGCGCCAGCAGCTCCTTCGGACAGGGGAACACTGAAGCTTTCTTT. It is translated as CASSSFGQGNTEAFF. V usage is TRBV5-1 and J usage is TRBJ1-1, with 8 bases that match TRBD1. This CDR3 region has 15 residues. The ends lost 3 bases at V and 1 base at J; junction bases unmatched: 5. Germline V CDR1 and CDR2: SGHRS, YFSETQ.

The chain uses TRBV5-5 and TRBJ1-6; D ambiguous. CDR1 and CDR2 (germline): SGHKS, YYEKEE (reference sequence). Trimming removed 0 bases from V and 7 bases from J, with 8 bases in between. The CDR3 is 14 residues long. The CDR3 DNA reads as TGTGCCAGCAGCTTGGAAGGGCGCAATTCACCCCTCCACTTT. Residues: CASSLEGRNSPLHF.

The CDR3, as DNA: TGTGCCAGCAGCTTAGGTCGTAGGACCTACGAGCAGTACTTC. Residues: CASSLGRRTYEQYF. The chain is built from TRBV7-8 and TRBJ2-7; D remains unclear. V was cut by 1 base and J by 2 bases, with 9 bases left in between. CDR3 length equals 14 residues. The V gene's germline CDR1 is SGHVS and CDR2 FQNEAQ. Together with reference TRBV7-8 and TRBJ2-7, the CDR3 gives the full variable domain: GAGVSQSPRYKVAKRGQDVALRCDPISGHVSLFWYQQALGQGPEFLTYFQNEAQLDKSGLPSDRFFAERPEGSVSTLKIQRTQQEDSAVYLCASSLGRRTYEQYFGPGTRLTVT.

DNA for the CDR3: TGTGCCAGCAGCCATGCAGGGGGCGCGGACACTGAAGCTTTCTTT. Its translation is CASSHAGGADTEAFF. The chain is built from TRBV4-2 and TRBJ1-1; TRBD1 matches 8 bases. Trimming took 3 bases from V and 3 from J; bases not matched to a gene: 6. Per germline, CDR1 LGHNA and CDR2 YNFKEQ. The CDR3 totals 15 residues.

The rearrangement uses TRBV7-9 and TRBJ1-1, with unresolved D. Germline CDR1 reads SEHNR; CDR2 reads FQNEAQ (reference sequence). Trimming removed 4 bases at V and 3 bases at J, with 6 bases between. The CDR3 consists of 12 residues. The CDR3 loop reads CASSSRDTEAFF. In nucleotides, the CDR3 is TGTGCCAGCAGCTCCCGGGACACTGAAGCTTTCTTT.

This chain uses TRBV11-2 with TRBJ2-7; TRBD1 matches 10 bases. The CDR3 covers 14 residues. J lost 2 bases, V lost 5 bases, and 3 bases had no gene match. Germline CDR1 reads SGHAT; CDR2 reads FQNNGV. The CDR3 region is CASSTGTGAYEQYF. DNA for the CDR3: TGTGCCAGCAGCACCGGGACAGGGGCCTACGAGCAGTACTTC.

This chain uses TRBV28 with TRBJ1-5, with TRBD1 matching over 7 bases. Looked up from germline, CDR1 is MDHEN and CDR2 is SYDVKM. This CDR3 region has 15 residues. V trimming: 1 base; J trimming: 7 bases; junction bases outside the gene matches: 7. CDR3 loop: CASSLLRGHEQPQHF. The DNA of the CDR3 is TGTGCCAGCAGTTTATTAAGGGGGCACGAGCAGCCCCAGCATTTT.

The table lists this clone with a few counts. V usage is TRBV2 and J usage is TRBJ2-7, with D possibly TRBD1 on 5 matching bases. With 3 bases removed from V and 3 bases from J, the gap between germline ends came to 6 bases. Germline lookup yields CDR1 SNHLY and CDR2 FYNNEI. The CDR3 covers 12 residues. The CDR3 bases are TGTGCCAGCAGTGACAGGGTCTACGAGCAGTACTTC. It encodes CASSDRVYEQYF. Complete variable domain (other parts from reference TRBV2 and TRBJ2-7): EPEVTQTPSHQVTQMGQEVILRCVPISNHLYFYWYRQILGQKVEFLVSFYNNEISEKSEIFDDQFSVERPDGSNFTLKIRSTKLEDSAMYFCASSDRVYEQYFGPGTRLTVT.

This clone ranks as medium-sized. The V and J genes are TRBV10-3 and TRBJ2-7; 9 bases fit TRBD1. This CDR3 region has 15 residues. Trimming took 6 bases from V and 3 from J; bases not matched to a gene: 9. Germline loops: CDR1 ENHRY, CDR2 SYGVKD. The CDR3 DNA sequence: TGTGCCATCAGCCAAGACCTGACAGGGGGCTACGAGCAGTACTTC. Translating it yields CAISQDLTGGYEQYF.

This chain connects TRBV19 to TRBJ1-2; 7 bases line up with TRBD1. This CDR3 contains 14 residues. CDR1 is LNHDA, CDR2 SQIVND, per germline (reference sequence). The V segment lost 2 bases and the J segment 2 bases; nucleotides outside the gene matches: 2. In DNA, the CDR3 is TGTGCCAGTAGTATACTGGACAGGAACTATGGCTACACCTTC. It yields the protein CASSILDRNYGYTF.

J is TRBJ2-2 and V is TRBV5-4, with TRBD2 matching 11 bases. This CDR3 is 16 amino acids long. The V and J ends lost 2 bases and 4 bases, in that order; junction bases with no gene match: 4. CDR1 is SGHNT, CDR2 YYREEE, per germline (reference sequence). The CDR3 sequence: CASSFPGLAATGELFF. The CDR3 bases are TGTGCCAGCAGCTTTCCGGGACTAGCGGCCACCGGGGAGCTGTTTTTT.

This chain links TRBV7-9 with TRBJ2-1; D ambiguous. The CDR3 is made up of 14 amino acids. The V gene's germline CDR1 is SEHNR and CDR2 FQNEAQ (reference sequence). The ends were cut back, 0 bases at V and 2 bases at J, with 5 bases in the middle. CDR3 residues: CASSLAGTYNEQFF. DNA for the CDR3: TGTGCCAGCAGCTTAGCGGGGACCTACAATGAGCAGTTCTTC.